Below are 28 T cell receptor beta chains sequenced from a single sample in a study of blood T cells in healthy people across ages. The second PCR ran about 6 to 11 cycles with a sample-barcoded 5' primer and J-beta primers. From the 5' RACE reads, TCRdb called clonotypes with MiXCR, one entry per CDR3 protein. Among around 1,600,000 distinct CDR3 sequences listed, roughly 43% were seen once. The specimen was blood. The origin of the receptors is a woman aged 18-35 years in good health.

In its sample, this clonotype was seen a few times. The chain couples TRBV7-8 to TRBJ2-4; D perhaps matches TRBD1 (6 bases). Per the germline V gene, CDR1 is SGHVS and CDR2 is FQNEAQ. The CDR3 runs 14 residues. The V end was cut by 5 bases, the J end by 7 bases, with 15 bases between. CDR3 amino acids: CASSPGQIGNIQYF. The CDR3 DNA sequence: TGTGCCAGCAGCCCCGGACAGATCGGGAACATTCAGTACTTC.

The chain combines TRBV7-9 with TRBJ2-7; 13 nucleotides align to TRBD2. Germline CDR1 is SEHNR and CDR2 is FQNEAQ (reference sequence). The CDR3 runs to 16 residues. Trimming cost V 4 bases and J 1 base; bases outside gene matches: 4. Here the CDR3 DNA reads TGTGCCAGCAGCTCGCCGGGACTAGCGGGGTCCTACGAGCAGTACTTC. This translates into CASSSPGLAGSYEQYF. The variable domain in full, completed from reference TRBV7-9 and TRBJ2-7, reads DTGVSQNPRHKITKRGQNVTFRCDPISEHNRLYWYRQTLGQGPEFLTYFQNEAQLEKSRLLSDRFSAERPKGSFSTLEIQRTEQGDSAMYLCASSSPGLAGSYEQYFGPGTRLTVT.

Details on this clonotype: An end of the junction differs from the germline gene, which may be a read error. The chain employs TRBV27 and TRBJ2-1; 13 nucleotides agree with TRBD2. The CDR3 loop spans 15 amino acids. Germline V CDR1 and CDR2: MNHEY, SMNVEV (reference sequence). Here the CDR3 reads CASSLGTSGNNGQFF. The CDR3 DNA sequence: TGTGCCAGCAGTCTAGGGACTAGCGGGAACAATGGGCAGTTCTTC.

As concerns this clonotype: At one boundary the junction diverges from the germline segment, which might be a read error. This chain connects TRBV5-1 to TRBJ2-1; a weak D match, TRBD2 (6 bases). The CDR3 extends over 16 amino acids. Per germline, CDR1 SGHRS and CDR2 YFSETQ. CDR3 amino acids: CASNLYPQRVLNEQFF. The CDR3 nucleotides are TGCGCCAGCAACTTGTACCCGCAGCGGGTTCTCAATGAGCAGTTCTTC.

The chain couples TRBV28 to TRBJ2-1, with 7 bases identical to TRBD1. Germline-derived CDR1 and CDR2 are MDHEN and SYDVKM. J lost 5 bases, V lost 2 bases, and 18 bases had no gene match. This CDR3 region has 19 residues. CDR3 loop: CASSLRQGVASVLDNEQFF. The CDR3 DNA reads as TGTGCCAGCAGTTTAAGACAGGGTGTTGCCAGCGTTCTGGACAATGAGCAGTTCTTC.

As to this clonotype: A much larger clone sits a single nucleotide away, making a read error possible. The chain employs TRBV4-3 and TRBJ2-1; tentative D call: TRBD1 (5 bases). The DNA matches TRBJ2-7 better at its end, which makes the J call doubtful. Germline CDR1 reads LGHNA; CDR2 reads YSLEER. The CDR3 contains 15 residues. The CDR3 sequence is CASSQDRVAYNEQYF. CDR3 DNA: TGCGCCAGCAGCCAAGACAGGGTTGCCTACAATGAGCAGTACTTC.

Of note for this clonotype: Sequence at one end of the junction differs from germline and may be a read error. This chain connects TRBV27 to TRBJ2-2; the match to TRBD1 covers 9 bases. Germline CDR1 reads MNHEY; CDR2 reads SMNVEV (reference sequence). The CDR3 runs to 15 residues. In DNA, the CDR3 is TGCGCCAGCAGTTTCGTGACAGGGGGTGTCGGGGAGCTGTTTTTT. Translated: CASSFVTGGVGELFF.

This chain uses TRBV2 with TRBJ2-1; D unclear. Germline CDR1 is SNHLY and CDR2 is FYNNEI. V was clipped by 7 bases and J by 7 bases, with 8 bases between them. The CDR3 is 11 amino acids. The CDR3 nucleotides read TGTGCCAGCACCTGGGGAAATGAGCAGTTCTTC. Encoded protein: CASTWGNEQFF.

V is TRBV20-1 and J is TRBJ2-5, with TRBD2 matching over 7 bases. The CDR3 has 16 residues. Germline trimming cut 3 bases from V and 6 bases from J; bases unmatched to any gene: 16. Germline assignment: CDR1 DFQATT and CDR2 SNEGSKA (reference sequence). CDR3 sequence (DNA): TGCAGTGCTAGTAGGCCCCCAGCGGGGTCGGGAAAGACCCAGTACTTC. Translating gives CSASRPPAGSGKTQYF.

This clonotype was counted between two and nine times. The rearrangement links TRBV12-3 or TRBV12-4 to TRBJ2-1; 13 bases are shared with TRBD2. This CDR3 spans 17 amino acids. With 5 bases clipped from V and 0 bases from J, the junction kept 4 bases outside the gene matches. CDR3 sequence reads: CASSKTSGGPSYNEQFF. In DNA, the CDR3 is TGTGCCAGCAGTAAGACTAGCGGGGGGCCCTCCTACAATGAGCAGTTCTTC.

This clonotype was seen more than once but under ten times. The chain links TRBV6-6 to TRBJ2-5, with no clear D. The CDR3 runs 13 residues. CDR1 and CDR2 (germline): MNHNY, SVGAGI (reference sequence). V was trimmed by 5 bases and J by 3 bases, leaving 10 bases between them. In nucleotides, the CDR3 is TGTGCCAGCAGTGATTGGCAAGAAGAGACCCAGTACTTC. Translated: CASSDWQEETQYF.

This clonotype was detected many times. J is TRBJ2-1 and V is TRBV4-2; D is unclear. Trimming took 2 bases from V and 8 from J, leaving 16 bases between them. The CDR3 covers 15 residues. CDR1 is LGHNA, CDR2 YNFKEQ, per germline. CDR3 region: CASSQPMGLFDEQFF. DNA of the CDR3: TGTGCCAGCAGCCAACCTATGGGGTTATTCGATGAGCAGTTCTTC.

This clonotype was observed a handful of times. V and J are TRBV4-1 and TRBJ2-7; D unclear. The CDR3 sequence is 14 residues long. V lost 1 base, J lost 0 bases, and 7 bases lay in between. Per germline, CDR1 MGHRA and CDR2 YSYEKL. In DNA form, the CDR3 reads TGCGCCAGCAGCCAAGTTCGGCCCTCCTACGAGCAGTACTTC. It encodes CASSQVRPSYEQYF.

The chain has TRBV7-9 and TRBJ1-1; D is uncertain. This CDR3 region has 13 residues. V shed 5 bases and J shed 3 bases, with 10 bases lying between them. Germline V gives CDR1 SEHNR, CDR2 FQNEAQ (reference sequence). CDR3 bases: TGTGCCAGCAGCCCCGTCGGAGACACTGAAGCTTTCTTT. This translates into CASSPVGDTEAFF.

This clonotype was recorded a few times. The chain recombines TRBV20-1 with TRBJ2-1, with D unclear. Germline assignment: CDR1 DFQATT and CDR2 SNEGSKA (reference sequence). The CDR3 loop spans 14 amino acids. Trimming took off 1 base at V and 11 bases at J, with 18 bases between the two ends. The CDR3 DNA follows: TGCAGTGCTAGAGGGGGTAAGGAGATGAGGAAGCAGTTCTTC. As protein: CSARGGKEMRKQFF.

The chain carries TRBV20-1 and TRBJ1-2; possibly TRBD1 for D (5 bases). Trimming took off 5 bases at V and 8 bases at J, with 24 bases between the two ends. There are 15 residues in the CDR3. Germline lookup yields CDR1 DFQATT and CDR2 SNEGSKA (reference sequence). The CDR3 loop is CSAFPGSGGEGGYTF. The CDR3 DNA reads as TGCAGTGCTTTCCCAGGGTCGGGAGGGGAGGGAGGCTACACCTTC.

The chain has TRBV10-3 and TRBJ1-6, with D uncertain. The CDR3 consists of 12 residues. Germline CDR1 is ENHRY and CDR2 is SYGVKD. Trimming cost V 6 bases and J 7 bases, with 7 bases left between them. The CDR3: CAIRPDNSPLHF. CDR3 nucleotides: TGTGCCATCAGGCCAGACAATTCACCCCTCCACTTT.

The CDR3 sequence is CSARDRRGGLEQYF. The CDR3 nucleotides are TGCAGTGCTAGAGATCGTAGAGGGGGCCTCGAGCAGTACTTC. V is TRBV20-1 and J is TRBJ2-7; 7 positions match TRBD1. V shed 0 bases, J shed 6 bases, and the junction held 8 bases outside the gene matches. Germline loops: CDR1 DFQATT, CDR2 SNEGSKA (reference sequence). The CDR3 spans 14 residues.

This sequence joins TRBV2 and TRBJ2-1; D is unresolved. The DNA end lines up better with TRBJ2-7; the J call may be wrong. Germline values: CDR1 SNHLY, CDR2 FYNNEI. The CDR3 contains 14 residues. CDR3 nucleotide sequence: TGTGCCAGCACGGGCCAGAGCTCCTACAATGAGCAGTACTTC. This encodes CASTGQSSYNEQYF.

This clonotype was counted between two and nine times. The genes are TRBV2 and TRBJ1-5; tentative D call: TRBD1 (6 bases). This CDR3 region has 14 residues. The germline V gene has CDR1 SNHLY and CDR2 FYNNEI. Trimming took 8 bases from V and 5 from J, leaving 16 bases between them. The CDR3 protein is CASRKDSNDQPQHF. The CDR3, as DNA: TGTGCCAGCCGGAAGGACAGCAACGATCAGCCCCAGCATTTT.

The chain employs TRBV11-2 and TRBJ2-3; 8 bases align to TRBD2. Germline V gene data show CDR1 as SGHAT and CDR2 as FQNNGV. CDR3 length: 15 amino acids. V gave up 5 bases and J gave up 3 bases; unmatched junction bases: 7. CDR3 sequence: CASSLAGGETDTQYF. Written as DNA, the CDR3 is TGTGCCAGCAGCCTCGCGGGAGGAGAAACAGATACGCAGTATTTT.

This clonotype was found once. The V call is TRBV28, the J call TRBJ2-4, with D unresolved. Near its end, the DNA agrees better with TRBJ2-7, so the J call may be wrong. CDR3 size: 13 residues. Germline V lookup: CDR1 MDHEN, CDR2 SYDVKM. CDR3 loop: CASSSHPRHEQYF. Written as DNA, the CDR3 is TGTGCCAGCAGTTCCCACCCTAGACACGAGCAGTACTTC.

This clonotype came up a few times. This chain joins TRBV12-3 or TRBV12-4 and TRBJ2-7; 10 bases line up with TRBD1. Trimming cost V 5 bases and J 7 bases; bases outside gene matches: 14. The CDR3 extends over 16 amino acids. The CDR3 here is CASSRTGTGAINEQYF. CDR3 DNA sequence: TGTGCCAGCAGTCGAACCGGGACAGGGGCGATCAATGAGCAGTACTTC.

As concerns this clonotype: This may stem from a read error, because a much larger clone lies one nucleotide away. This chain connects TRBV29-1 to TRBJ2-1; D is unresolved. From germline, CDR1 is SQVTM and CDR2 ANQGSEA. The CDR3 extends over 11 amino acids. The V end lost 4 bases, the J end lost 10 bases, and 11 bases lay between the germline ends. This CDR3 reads CSVAKLHEQFF. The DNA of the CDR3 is TGCAGCGTTGCGAAGTTACACGAGCAGTTCTTC.

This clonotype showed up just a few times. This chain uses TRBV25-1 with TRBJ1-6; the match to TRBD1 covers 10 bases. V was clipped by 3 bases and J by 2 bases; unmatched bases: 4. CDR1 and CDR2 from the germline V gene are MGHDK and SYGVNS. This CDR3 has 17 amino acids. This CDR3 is CASSDHGTGAYNSPLHF. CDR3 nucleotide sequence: TGTGCCAGCAGTGACCACGGGACAGGGGCCTATAATTCACCCCTCCACTTT. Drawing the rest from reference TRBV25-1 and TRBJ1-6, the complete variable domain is EADIYQTPRYLVIGTGKKITLECSQTMGHDKMYWYQQDPGMELHLIHYSYGVNSTEKGDLSSESTVSRIRTEHFPLTLESARPSHTSQYLCASSDHGTGAYNSPLHFGNGTRLTVT.

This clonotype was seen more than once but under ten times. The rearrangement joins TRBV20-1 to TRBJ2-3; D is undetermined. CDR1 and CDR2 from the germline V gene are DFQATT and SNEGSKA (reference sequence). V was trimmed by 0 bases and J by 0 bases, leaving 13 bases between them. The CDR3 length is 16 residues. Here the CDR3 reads CSARDRITHSTDTQYF. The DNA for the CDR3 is TGCAGTGCTAGAGATCGCATTACGCATAGCACAGATACGCAGTATTTT.

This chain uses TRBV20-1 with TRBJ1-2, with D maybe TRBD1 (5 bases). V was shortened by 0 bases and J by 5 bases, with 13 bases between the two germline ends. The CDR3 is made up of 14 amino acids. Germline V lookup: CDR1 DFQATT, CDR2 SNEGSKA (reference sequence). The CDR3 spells CSARDWGSEYGYTF. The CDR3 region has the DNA TGCAGTGCTAGAGATTGGGGGTCGGAGTATGGCTACACCTTC.

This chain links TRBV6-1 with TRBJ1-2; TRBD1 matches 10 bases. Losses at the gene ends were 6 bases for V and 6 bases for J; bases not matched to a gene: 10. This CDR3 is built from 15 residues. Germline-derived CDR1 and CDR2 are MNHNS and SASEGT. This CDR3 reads CASSSRGTGVDGYTF. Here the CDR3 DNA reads TGTGCCAGCAGCTCGAGGGGGACAGGGGTTGATGGCTACACCTTC.